The 30 T cell receptor beta chains reported below all come from one sample, sequenced in a study of T cells in Graves' hyperthyroidism and ophthalmopathy. Amplified TCR beta CDR3 regions came from RNA transcripts. HTBI primers were the set used in a first-round RT-PCR of the TCR CDR3. TCRdb independently ran MiXCR on the multiplex PCR reads; one entry per CDR3 protein. The sample yields 500,000 to 600,000 distinct CDR3 sequences, approximately 44% seen once. Sequences were obtained from peripheral blood or thyroid tissue (not recorded which). The receptors here all came from an adult woman with Graves' disease, either hyperthyroidism or ophthalmopathy (not recorded which).

This clonotype was seen many times. The rearrangement joins TRBV5-1 to TRBJ1-1; tentatively, D is TRBD1 (6 bases). In germline, CDR1 is SGHRS, CDR2 YFSETQ. V shed 5 bases and J shed 4 bases, with 15 bases lying between them. The CDR3 length is 14 residues. The CDR3 nucleotides are TGCGCCAGCAGTCTCGGGGGCCAAGGCACTGAAGCTTTCTTT. This encodes CASSLGGQGTEAFF.

The V call is TRBV6-6, the J call TRBJ2-2; TRBD2 might be the D (6 bases). The V and J ends lost 1 base and 7 bases respectively, with 19 bases between them. Germline loops: CDR1 MNHNY, CDR2 SVGAGI (reference sequence). The CDR3 consists of 17 residues. DNA of the CDR3: TGTGCCAGCAGTTACTTACGACTAGACCTCTCTGACGGGGAGCTGTTTTTT. It translates to CASSYLRLDLSDGELFF.

On this clonotype: One end of the junction varies from germline; a read error may be responsible. This sequence joins TRBV5-1 and TRBJ1-1; 7 nucleotides line up with TRBD1. Germline CDR1 reads SGHRS; CDR2 reads YFSETQ. The CDR3 has 15 residues. The chain's CDR3 is CASSLGGPGGTEAFF. CDR3 DNA: TGTGCCAGCAGCTTAGGTGGGCCAGGGGGAACTGAAGCTTTCTTC.

The chain employs TRBV29-1 and TRBJ1-2, with D unresolved. Germline CDR1 SQVTM, CDR2 ANQGSEA. The V end lost 6 bases, the J end lost 2 bases, and 13 bases lay between the germline ends. This CDR3 has 13 residues. The CDR3 sequence is CSVADKNNYGYTF. CDR3 coding DNA: TGCAGCGTAGCCGACAAGAACAACTATGGCTACACCTTC.

The chain uses TRBV20-1 and TRBJ2-7, with 10 bases lining up with TRBD2. Germline V lookup: CDR1 DFQATT, CDR2 SNEGSKA (reference sequence). The CDR3 loop spans 14 amino acids. V trimming: 5 bases; J trimming: 3 bases; junction bases outside the gene matches: 7. CDR3 loop: CSASTGLADYEQYF. The CDR3 coding sequence is TGCAGTGCTTCAACCGGACTAGCGGACTACGAGCAGTACTTC.

J is TRBJ2-7 and V is TRBV19; 7 nucleotides agree with TRBD1. Looked up from germline, CDR1 is LNHDA and CDR2 is SQIVND (reference sequence). This CDR3 comprises 14 residues. V was clipped by 4 bases and J by 3 bases; unmatched bases: 6. The CDR3 DNA is TGTGCCAGTAGTAGGCAGGGGGTGTACTACGAGCAGTACTTC. Protein product: CASSRQGVYYEQYF.

This clonotype was seen ten or more times. The rearrangement uses TRBV14 and TRBJ1-6, with 11 bases aligning to TRBD1. This CDR3 contains 17 residues. After removal of 5 bases from V and 6 bases from J, the junction contained 9 bases not matched to a gene. Germline CDR1 is SGHDN and CDR2 is FVKESK. CDR3 nucleotides: TGTGCCAGCAGCTTCCGGACAGGGGGCTTTGGTAATTCACCCCTCCACTTT. This translates into CASSFRTGGFGNSPLHF.

This clonotype appeared many times. The chain recombines TRBV7-6 with TRBJ1-2, with D perhaps TRBD1 (6 bases). Trimming took off 5 bases at V and 1 base at J, with 20 bases between the two ends. Germline V CDR1 and CDR2: SGHVS, FNYEAQ. The CDR3 is 17 amino acids. CDR3 sequence reads: CASSPWGGQGLNYGYTF. The CDR3 bases are TGTGCCAGCAGCCCGTGGGGGGGGCAGGGGCTTAACTATGGCTACACCTTC.

The chain is built from TRBV12-3 or TRBV12-4 and TRBJ1-2; tentatively, D is TRBD1 (6 bases). Trimming stripped 3 bases from V and 6 bases from J, with 14 bases between. The length of the CDR3 is 14 residues. CDR3 bases: TGTGCCAGCAGTTTGAGGGGGAGGGCGCATGGCTACACCTTC. This encodes CASSLRGRAHGYTF.

This chain joins TRBV7-2 and TRBJ2-5, with no clear D. The CDR3 is made up of 14 amino acids. CDR1 and CDR2 (germline): SGHTA, FQGNSA. Trimming pared 1 base from V and 9 bases from J, leaving 15 bases between. In DNA, the CDR3 is TGTGCCAGCAGCTTAGGGGCAGCCGTACAGCCCCAGTACTTC. The encoded protein is CASSLGAAVQPQYF.

The rearrangement links TRBV7-2 to TRBJ2-5; TRBD1 matches 10 bases. In germline, CDR1 is SGHTA, CDR2 FQGNSA. V was clipped by 3 bases and J by 9 bases; unmatched bases: 10. This CDR3 contains 15 residues. The CDR3: CASSFGTGVSQPQYF. The CDR3 region has the DNA TGTGCCAGCAGCTTCGGGACAGGGGTGAGTCAGCCCCAGTACTTC.

This clonotype appeared a single time. This rearrangement joins TRBV12-3 or TRBV12-4 to TRBJ1-1; D unclear. This CDR3 region has 12 residues. The V gene lost 6 bases and the J gene lost 3 bases, with 8 bases spanning the gap. The CDR3: CASSPTDTEAFF. In nucleotides, the CDR3 is TGTGCCAGCAGCCCGACGGACACTGAAGCTTTCTTT.

This clonotype was detected many times. The V and J genes are TRBV10-3 and TRBJ1-1; D perhaps matches TRBD1 (5 bases). V lost 6 bases, J lost 1 base, and 15 bases lay in between. The CDR3 totals 15 residues. Germline V gene sequence: CDR1 ENHRY, CDR2 SYGVKD. The CDR3 sequence: CAIRRRLDTNTEAFF. CDR3 DNA: TGTGCCATCAGGCGACGGCTGGACACGAACACTGAAGCTTTCTTT.

A word on this clonotype: A single base separates this from a much larger clone, so it may be a read error. The conserved final phenylalanine or tryptophan is absent from the CDR3, which likely points to a read error. The chain recombines TRBV11-2 with TRBJ1-1; 7 positions agree with TRBD1. The CDR3 is 14 residues long. The V and J ends lost 4 bases and 4 bases, in that order; junction bases with no gene match: 6. The V gene's germline CDR1 is SGHAT and CDR2 FQNNGV. This chain's CDR3 is CASSSRQGGTEAFL. Here the CDR3 DNA reads TGTGCCAGCAGCTCCCGACAGGGTGGCACTGAAGCTTTCCTT.

This chain links TRBV10-3 with TRBJ2-2; unclear D gene. The length of the CDR3 is 16 residues. CDR1 and CDR2 (germline): ENHRY, SYGVKD. With 3 bases removed from V and 1 base from J, the gap between germline ends came to 12 bases. CDR3 sequence reads: CAISDLQQLNTGELFF. The DNA for the CDR3 is TGTGCCATCAGTGATCTCCAGCAGCTGAACACCGGGGAGCTGTTTTTT.

This chain connects TRBV2 to TRBJ2-1; D unresolved. V was clipped by 8 bases and J by 5 bases, with 7 bases between them. Germline loops: CDR1 SNHLY, CDR2 FYNNEI. The CDR3 has 11 residues. The CDR3 nucleotides read TGTGCCAGCGCAGGAAACAATGAGCAGTTCTTC. Amino acids: CASAGNNEQFF. The whole variable domain, remainder taken from reference TRBV2 and TRBJ2-1, is EPEVTQTPSHQVTQMGQEVILRCVPISNHLYFYWYRQILGQKVEFLVSFYNNEISEKSEIFDDQFSVERPDGSNFTLKIRSTKLEDSAMYFCASAGNNEQFFGPGTRLTVL.

This CDR3 is CASSSRQATGELFF. The CDR3 DNA reads TGTGCCAGCAGCTCCCGTCAGGCCACCGGGGAGCTGTTTTTT. The rearrangement links TRBV7-3 to TRBJ2-2, with D unclear. V lost 4 bases and J lost 4, with 10 bases in between. Germline loops: CDR1 SGHTA, CDR2 FQGTGA. The CDR3 totals 14 residues.

Worth noting for this clonotype: The CDR3 ends on some other residue instead of the conserved phenylalanine or tryptophan, so this is likely a read error. It is unclear where the CDR3 begins or ends on the DNA, so no DNA is shown, and the CDR3 is as TCRdb lists it. The chain is built from TRBV7-9 and TRBJ2-6. The CDR3 spans 13 amino acids, including both terminal residues. Germline assignment: CDR1 SEHNR and CDR2 FQNEAQ (reference sequence). Here the CDR3 reads CASSQPGANVLVL.

The chain uses TRBV29-1 and TRBJ1-1, with 7 bases matching TRBD1. The J segment lost 4 bases and the V segment lost 6 bases, leaving 14 bases of the junction unmatched. The CDR3 runs to 15 residues. Germline V CDR1 and CDR2: SQVTM, ANQGSEA. CDR3 coding DNA: TGCAGCGTCCCCCTGGGACAGCTAGGAGGCACTGAAGCTTTCTTT. Encoded protein: CSVPLGQLGGTEAFF.

Worth noting for this clonotype: This may stem from a read error, because a much larger clone lies one nucleotide away. V usage is TRBV28 and J usage is TRBJ2-7, with 9 bases identical to TRBD1. There are 15 residues in the CDR3. Germline values: CDR1 MDHEN, CDR2 SYDVKM. V lost 5 bases, J lost 9 bases, and 14 bases stayed unmatched. For the CDR3, the DNA is TGTGCCAGCAGTATAACCGGGACAGGGACTTCCGGGCAGTACTTC. It translates to CASSITGTGTSGQYF. The variable domain in full, with the rest retrieved from reference TRBV28 and TRBJ2-7, is DVKVTQSSRYLVKRTGEKVFLECVQDMDHENMFWYRQDPGLGLRLIYFSYDVKMKEKGDIPEGYSVSREKKERFSLILESASTNQTSMYLCASSITGTGTSGQYFGPGTRLTVT.

This clonotype was seen repeatedly, ten times or more. The chain recombines TRBV20-1 with TRBJ2-5; possibly TRBD2 for D (7 bases). Germline V CDR1 and CDR2: DFQATT, SNEGSKA (reference sequence). The CDR3 runs 14 residues. Trimming removed 0 bases at V and 5 bases at J, with 13 bases between. CDR3 sequence reads: CSARDPQGGETQYF. The DNA of the CDR3 is TGCAGTGCTAGAGATCCACAGGGAGGGGAGACCCAGTACTTC.

Details on this clonotype: Germline is not matched at one junction end, which may reflect a read error. V gene TRBV29-1 combines with J gene TRBJ2-2, with D tentatively TRBD2 (6 bases). The CDR3 covers 12 residues. Germline V gives CDR1 SQVTM, CDR2 ANQGSEA. The CDR3 DNA is TGCAGCGTTGCGGTCAGACGCGGGGAGCTGGTTTTT. Its translation is CSVAVRRGELVF.

The rearrangement uses TRBV10-3 and TRBJ1-2, with TRBD1 as a possible D gene (6 bases). Trimming stripped 3 bases from V and 2 bases from J, with 10 bases between. CDR3 length: 14 amino acids. Germline CDR1 reads ENHRY; CDR2 reads SYGVKD. In DNA, the CDR3 is TGTGCCATCAGTGATGCAGGGGTAAACTATGGCTACACCTTC. Translating it yields CAISDAGVNYGYTF.

This clonotype was seen a few times. V usage is TRBV7-2 and J usage is TRBJ2-5; D remains ambiguous. With 1 base removed from V and 10 bases from J, the gap between germline ends came to 7 bases. CDR3 length: 11 residues. CDR1 is SGHTA, CDR2 FQGNSA, per germline. The CDR3 nucleotides read TGTGCCAGCAGCTTAGGGGCAAACCAGTACTTC. This gives the protein CASSLGANQYF.

A word on this clonotype: The CDR3 does not close with the conserved phenylalanine or tryptophan, likely indicating a read error. Because the CDR3's place on the DNA is in doubt, the DNA is left out and the CDR3 is given as listed by TCRdb. V is TRBV7-9 and J is TRBJ1-6; the table's D call, TRBD1, was not checked against the DNA. Looked up from germline, CDR1 is SEHNR and CDR2 is FQNEAQ (reference sequence). The CDR3 sequence runs 9 residues, both termini included. The chain's CDR3 is CASSAGSNY.

Points on this clonotype: One junction end disagrees with the germline gene, perhaps due to a read error. CDR3 amino acids: CASSEEAGGRNF. The CDR3 coding sequence is TGTGCCAGCAGTGAAGAGGCAGGGGGACGGAATTTT. The rearrangement links TRBV2 to TRBJ1-5, with 7 bases identical to TRBD1. Germline CDR1 reads SNHLY; CDR2 reads FYNNEI. The CDR3 loop spans 12 amino acids.

In its sample, this clonotype was seen once. This chain connects TRBV6-5 to TRBJ1-2, with 7 nucleotides matching TRBD1. Germline CDR1 MNHEY, CDR2 SVGAGI. The CDR3 has 14 amino acids. With 2 bases clipped from V and 7 bases from J, the junction kept 7 bases outside the gene matches. CDR3 residues: CASSYLDRESGYTF. CDR3 nucleotide sequence: TGTGCCAGCAGTTACCTCGACAGGGAGTCTGGCTACACCTTC.

The V gene is TRBV2, the J gene TRBJ1-2; tentative D call: TRBD1 (5 bases). This CDR3 has 12 residues. Germline CDR1 SNHLY, CDR2 FYNNEI. With 1 base removed from V and 10 bases from J, the gap between germline ends came to 10 bases. The DNA for the CDR3 is TGTGCCAGCAGTGAAGTGGGGACCCTCTACACCTTC. This encodes CASSEVGTLYTF.

The rearrangement uses TRBV11-1 and TRBJ1-5; the D is unclear. The CDR3 is 15 residues long. Per germline, CDR1 SGHAT and CDR2 FQDESV (reference sequence). V lost 4 bases to trimming and J lost 5 bases, with 15 bases between them. CDR3 bases: TGTGCCAGCAGCTCAACTTGGGGTGGGGATCAGCCCCAGCATTTT. Translation: CASSSTWGGDQPQHF. Supplemented by reference TRBV11-1 and TRBJ1-5, the full variable domain reads EAEVAQSPRYKITEKSQAVAFWCDPISGHATLYWYRQILGQGPELLVQFQDESVVDDSQLPKDRFSAERLKGVDSTLKIQPAELGDSAMYLCASSSTWGGDQPQHFGDGTRLSIL.

Worth noting for this clonotype: Possible read error: a much larger clone is one base away. The conserved final phenylalanine or tryptophan is absent from the CDR3, which likely points to a read error. The J gene is TRBJ2-7, the V gene TRBV4-1, with 13 bases fitting TRBD2. CDR1 MGHRA and CDR2 YSYEKL come from the germline V gene. J lost 7 bases, V lost 2 bases, and 8 bases had no gene match. The CDR3 runs to 16 residues. The CDR3 loop is CASSQRLAGGLGEQYL. CDR3 sequence (DNA): TGCGCCAGCAGCCAACGACTAGCGGGAGGCTTAGGGGAGCAGTACCTC.